This TCR beta chain was profiled in a study of blood T cell repertoires in COVID-19. CDR3 size: 16 residues. Germline V gene lookup returns CDR1 SEHNR and CDR2 FQNEAQ (reference sequence). Trimming took 2 bases from V and 4 from J, leaving 17 bases between them. Adults between roughly 18 and 100 years of age took part from 24 US areas. Participant reports of clinical history set cohort assignment. Only in-frame clones appear in the TCRdb table, and some are missing; sequencing was by immunoSEQ multiplex PCR. The sample includes 300,000 to 500,000 clones, roughly 90% of them seen just once. The specimen sequenced was PBMCs or T cells enriched from blood (not recorded which). This clonotype was obtained from a woman aged 25 to 39 with acute COVID-19. V usage is TRBV7-9 and J usage is TRBJ1-1; D ambiguous. The CDR3 loop is CASSLRLSGGTTEAFF. The CDR3 DNA reads TGTGCCAGCAGCTTACGTCTCTCCGGAGGCACCACTGAAGCTTTCTTT.